This is a list of T cell receptor beta chains from one sample in a study of shared clonotypes between healthy human individuals. Only in-frame clones appear in the TCRdb table, and some are missing; sequencing was by immunoSEQ multiplex PCR. The sample records about 1.5 million clones, 95% to 99% being singletons. The sample consisted of naive CD4+ T cells sorted from blood. The receptors derive from a man in his thirties or forties in good health. Both conserved end residues are part of each CDR3. Fields, in order: J gene, V gene, D gene, CDR3 length, clone size, CDR3 DNA, CDR3 protein. The D gene is left open where the match is weak. Only some rows state a clone size, as once, few, many or a class for expanded clones.

>TRBJ1-1|TRBV27|.|13|.
TGTGCCAGCAGTTTAAACGCCCACACTGAAGCTTTCTTT
CASSLNAHTEAFF
>TRBJ2-5|TRBV18|TRBD2|16|.
TGTGCCAGTTCTTTCGCGGGACTAGCGGTTCAAGAGACCCAGTACTTC
CASSFAGLAVQETQYF
>TRBJ1-2|TRBV6-5|TRBD1|14|.
TGTGCCAGCAGTTCCTTGGACAGGGTTCATGGCTACACCTTC
CASSSLDRVHGYTF
>TRBJ2-3|TRBV7-2|.|12|.
TGTGCCAGCAGCTGGGACACAGATACGCAGTATTTT
CASSWDTDTQYF
>TRBJ2-6|TRBV15|.|16|.
TGTGCCACCAGCAGAGGTAGGGTCTCTGGGGCCAACGTCCTGACTTTC
CATSRGRVSGANVLTF
>TRBJ2-2|TRBV18|TRBD1|15|.
TGTGCCAGCTCATCGCCGGGACAGGGTACCGGGGAGCTGTTTTTT
CASSSPGQGTGELFF
>TRBJ2-7|TRBV10-3|TRBD2|16|.
TGTGCCATCAGTGAGCACAGCGGGAGAGCGTCCTACGAGCAGTACTTC
CAISEHSGRASYEQYF
>TRBJ1-4|TRBV9|TRBD1|14|.
TGTGCCAGCAGCACGGGACAGGGAAATGAAAAACTGTTTTTT
CASSTGQGNEKLFF
>TRBJ1-5|TRBV6-1|.|13|.
TGTGCCGTAACGGGACATAGGAATCAGCCCCAGCATTTT
CAVTGHRNQPQHF
>TRBJ2-1|TRBV4-2|TRBD2|19|.
TGTGCCAGCAGCCAAGAACTACTAGCGGGAGGATTAGCTTACAATGAGCAGTTCTTC
CASSQELLAGGLAYNEQFF
>TRBJ2-7|TRBV23-1|.|15|.
TGCGCCAGCAGTCAATCGACGGCCAGGGCTGACGAGCAGTACTTC
CASSQSTARADEQYF
>TRBJ2-3|TRBV5-1|.|13|.
TGCGCCAGCAGCCACGGGGAAACAGATACGCAGTATTTT
CASSHGETDTQYF
>TRBJ2-3|TRBV5-4|.|12|.
TGTGCCAGCAGCTTGACTACAGATACGCAGTATTTT
CASSLTTDTQYF
>TRBJ2-7|TRBV5-1|.|14|.
TGCGCCAGCAGCTTGGCGGGAGACGCAGACGAGCAGTACTTC
CASSLAGDADEQYF
>TRBJ2-7|TRBV18|TRBD1|16|.
TGTGCCAGCTCACCTACGACCGGGACAGGGGTGGGCGAGCAGTACTTC
CASSPTTGTGVGEQYF
>TRBJ2-7|TRBV9|TRBD2|14|once
TGTGCCAGCAGCCTAGGACTAGCGGGAGTCGAGCAGTACTTC
CASSLGLAGVEQYF
>TRBJ2-3|TRBV29-1|TRBD2|15|.
TGCAGCGTTGAATTTCTAGCGGGACGCCCAGATACGCAGTATTTT
CSVEFLAGRPDTQYF
>TRBJ1-4|TRBV25-1|TRBD1|14|once
TGTGCCAGCAGTCAACCGGGACAGCATGAAAAACTGTTTTTT
CASSQPGQHEKLFF
>TRBJ1-4|TRBV9|.|15|.
TGTGCCAGCAGCGAGGGGCTCTCAACTAATGAAAAACTGTTTTTT
CASSEGLSTNEKLFF
>TRBJ1-5|TRBV28|TRBD1|16|.
TGTGCCAGCAGTTCACCACAGGGGGTGAGCAATCAGCCCCAGCATTTT
CASSSPQGVSNQPQHF
>TRBJ2-3|TRBV5-1|.|16|.
TGCGCCAGCAGCTTGGTCTGGACCACTAGCACAGATACGCAGTATTTT
CASSLVWTTSTDTQYF
>TRBJ2-1|TRBV7-9|.|16|.
TGTGCCAGCAGCCCGGGGGGGACAGTCCCTAGTCATGAGCAGTTCTTC
CASSPGGTVPSHEQFF
>TRBJ2-7|TRBV11-3|.|13|.
TGTGCCAGCAGCTTAGGCACCAGTGACGAGCAGTACTTC
CASSLGTSDEQYF
>TRBJ2-1|TRBV7-2|.|16|.
TGTGCCAGCAGCTTAAGATGGGGGACAAGGTCCAATGAGCAGTTCTTC
CASSLRWGTRSNEQFF
>TRBJ2-3|TRBV19|.|14|.
TGTGCCAGTAGTATAGGGGCAGTGACAGATACGCAGTATTTT
CASSIGAVTDTQYF
>TRBJ2-7|TRBV11-2|.|14|.
TGTGCCAGCAGCTCAGACTTTGGTGTCTACGAGCAGTACTTC
CASSSDFGVYEQYF
>TRBJ2-7|TRBV9|TRBD1|15|.
TGTGCCAGCAGCGCCCGCGACAGGGACGCCTACGAGCAGTACTTC
CASSARDRDAYEQYF
>TRBJ1-2|TRBV20-1|TRBD1|11|.
TGCAGTGCTAGGGACAGGGAAGGCTACACCTTC
CSARDREGYTF
>TRBJ2-3|TRBV30|.|14|once
TGTGCCTGGGGATCCAGGGGAGGCCCAGATACGCAGTATTTT
CAWGSRGGPDTQYF
>TRBJ2-1|TRBV6-1|.|18|.
TGTGCCAGCAGTGTACCAGACTCCAGCGGGTTATCCTACAATGAGCAGTTCTTC
CASSVPDSSGLSYNEQFF
>TRBJ2-3|TRBV7-2|TRBD2|16|once
TGTGCCAGCAGCTTACTAGCGGGAGGGCCATCAGATACGCAGTATTTT
CASSLLAGGPSDTQYF
>TRBJ2-7|TRBV4-3|TRBD2|17|.
TGCGCCAGCAGCCTTCAGGGACTAGCGGGATCGACCTACGAGCAGTACTTC
CASSLQGLAGSTYEQYF
>TRBJ2-7|TRBV28|.|12|.
TGTGCCAGCAGTTTACTGTCTTTGGGCCTGTACTTC
CASSLLSLGLYF
>TRBJ2-7|TRBV19|.|15|once
TGTGCCAGTACCCAGGGGCGGGTAGGTTCCTACGAGCAGTACTTC
CASTQGRVGSYEQYF
>TRBJ2-1|TRBV2|TRBD2|13|.
TGTGCCAGCAGTGTGGTGCGGGAGGATGAGCAGTTCTTC
CASSVVREDEQFF
>TRBJ1-5|TRBV11-3|TRBD1|18|.
TGTGCCAGCAGCACTGGGACAGGCGTTAAAATTGGTGGTCAGCCCCAGCATTTT
CASSTGTGVKIGGQPQHF
>TRBJ1-4|TRBV10-3|TRBD1|14|.
TGTGCCATCGGGGGACAGCCTGACGGGGAAAAACTGTTTTTT
CAIGGQPDGEKLFF
>TRBJ2-7|TRBV9|.|13|.
TGTGCCAGCAGCGTAGTCCCGTCCTACGAGCAGTACTTC
CASSVVPSYEQYF